A selection of T cell receptor beta chains follows, all from one sample in a study of metastatic and nonmetastatic thyroid tumors. Through MiXCR, TCRdb re-clonotyped the PCR reads. The sample includes about 89,000 clones, around 12% of them seen just once. The sequencing sample was made of tumor tissue. The receptor set was obtained from a female donor with papillary thyroid cancer or a benign thyroid nodule (not recorded which). Some clones in this sample may be carry-over from other donors' samples. Each CDR3 is given with its conserved first and last residue. Each record gives: clone size, V gene, D gene, J gene, CDR3 DNA, CDR3 protein. D genes are given only for firm matches. Only some rows state a clone size, as once, few, many or a class for expanded clones.

size: many; V: TRBV11-3; D: .; J: TRBJ2-4; DNA: TGTGCCAGCAGCTTAGGCGGGGCCAAAAACATTCAGTACTTC; CDR3: CASSLGGAKNIQYF
size: many; V: TRBV9; D: .; J: TRBJ2-7; DNA: TGTGCCAGCAGCGTAGAGCCAGGAGACTCCTACGAGCAGTACTTC; CDR3: CASSVEPGDSYEQYF
size: many; V: TRBV28; D: TRBD2; J: TRBJ2-7; DNA: TGTGCCAGTCGATTGGCCGGGACTAGCGGGAGAGTACAGTACTTC; CDR3: CASRLAGTSGRVQYF
size: many; V: TRBV11-3; D: .; J: TRBJ2-7; DNA: TGTGCCAGCAGCTCCGAGGGATACGAGCAGTACTTC; CDR3: CASSSEGYEQYF
size: many; V: TRBV11-3; D: .; J: TRBJ2-2; DNA: TGTGCCAGCAGCTTAGACTTCACCGGGGAGCTGTTTTTT; CDR3: CASSLDFTGELFF
size: many; V: TRBV5-6; D: .; J: TRBJ1-3; DNA: TGTGCCAGCAGCCTCGCTGGAACAGGAAACACCATATATTTT; CDR3: CASSLAGTGNTIYF
size: many; V: TRBV12-3/TRBV12-4; D: TRBD2; J: TRBJ2-5; DNA: TGTGCCAGCAGTTTATTCGGGGGGAGGGAGACCCAGTACTTC; CDR3: CASSLFGGRETQYF
size: many; V: TRBV5-1; D: TRBD2; J: TRBJ2-1; DNA: TGCGCCAGCAGCGACGGGACTAGCGGACACAATGAGCAGTTCTTC; CDR3: CASSDGTSGHNEQFF
size: .; V: TRBV20-1; D: TRBD1; J: TRBJ2-7; DNA: TGCAGTGCTAGAGCCCGACAGGGCGGATACGGCTACGAGCAGTACTTC; CDR3: CSARARQGGYGYEQYF
size: many; V: TRBV18; D: .; J: TRBJ2-1; DNA: TGTGCCAGCTCACCAAAGGGGAGCCCTTACAATGAGCAGTTCTTC; CDR3: CASSPKGSPYNEQFF
size: many; V: TRBV3-1; D: .; J: TRBJ2-1; DNA: TGTGCCAGCAGCCAACCGGGACCCAATAGGGCTTACAATGAGCAGTTCTTC; CDR3: CASSQPGPNRAYNEQFF
size: many; V: TRBV2; D: .; J: TRBJ2-5; DNA: TGTGCCAGCAGCAGAGGGACCAGCTACGGGGAGACCCAGTACTTC; CDR3: CASSRGTSYGETQYF
size: many; V: TRBV9; D: .; J: TRBJ2-5; DNA: TGTGCCAGCAGCGTAGGTGCGACCGCCCAAGAGACCCAGTACTTC; CDR3: CASSVGATAQETQYF
size: many; V: TRBV20-1; D: .; J: TRBJ2-7; DNA: TGCAGTGCAAATCACAGGGCCACCTCCCGCTACGAGCAGTACTTC; CDR3: CSANHRATSRYEQYF
size: many; V: TRBV5-1; D: .; J: TRBJ1-3; DNA: TGCGCCAGCAGCTTGGGCGACGTGTCAGGAAACACCATATATTTT; CDR3: CASSLGDVSGNTIYF
size: many; V: TRBV5-1; D: .; J: TRBJ2-1; DNA: TGCGCCAGCAGCTTGAACAGCAATGAGCAGTTCTTC; CDR3: CASSLNSNEQFF
size: many; V: TRBV9; D: TRBD1; J: TRBJ1-2; DNA: TGTGCCAGCAGCGTAAACTTACAGGGGAACTATGGCTACACCTTC; CDR3: CASSVNLQGNYGYTF
size: .; V: TRBV5-1; D: .; J: TRBJ1-5; DNA: TGCGCCAGCAGCTTGGACCCAGTCAGCTATAGCAATCAGCCCCAGCATTTT; CDR3: CASSLDPVSYSNQPQHF
size: few; V: TRBV5-1; D: .; J: TRBJ2-5; DNA: TGCGCCAGCAGCTTGGATGATACCCAGTACTTC; CDR3: CASSLDDTQYF
size: many; V: TRBV19; D: .; J: TRBJ2-7; DNA: TGTGCCAGTAGTACAGGGCCCTACGAGCAGTACTTC; CDR3: CASSTGPYEQYF
size: many; V: TRBV20-1; D: .; J: TRBJ2-7; DNA: TGCAGTGCTACGGGGACACCCGGGGTGGGGCGGGTATCCTACGAGCAGTACTTC; CDR3: CSATGTPGVGRVSYEQYF
size: many; V: TRBV18; D: TRBD1; J: TRBJ1-2; DNA: TGTGCCAGCTCACCGGGACAGCCATATGGCTACACCTTC; CDR3: CASSPGQPYGYTF
size: many; V: TRBV6-4; D: TRBD2; J: TRBJ2-5; DNA: TGTGCCAGCAGTGACGAAGGGACTAGCGGGAGCCGGAACGTAGAGACCCAGTACTTC; CDR3: CASSDEGTSGSRNVETQYF
size: .; V: TRBV3-1; D: TRBD2; J: TRBJ2-1; DNA: TGTGCCAGCAGAAGGACTAGCGGGTACTCCTACAATGAGCAGTTCTTC; CDR3: CASRRTSGYSYNEQFF
size: many; V: TRBV3-1; D: .; J: TRBJ1-1; DNA: TGTGCCAGCAGCCAAAGAAGAGGAGGCGTAGGGACCGCCGAAGCTTTCTTT; CDR3: CASSQRRGGVGTAEAFF
size: many; V: TRBV3-1; D: .; J: TRBJ2-7; DNA: TGTGCCAGCAGCCAAGTAGACTCGGGGAGTGGGCAGTACTTC; CDR3: CASSQVDSGSGQYF
size: many; V: TRBV5-4; D: .; J: TRBJ1-4; DNA: TGTGCCAGCAGCTCGCCGGGGGGCGCGACTAATGAAAAACTGTTTTTT; CDR3: CASSSPGGATNEKLFF
size: many; V: TRBV5-1; D: .; J: TRBJ1-2; DNA: TGCGCCAGCAGTCCGGACAGATCCTATGGCTACACCTTC; CDR3: CASSPDRSYGYTF
size: many; V: TRBV6-2/TRBV6-3; D: .; J: TRBJ1-5; DNA: TGTGCCAGCAGTTACACAGGGTCTCAGCCCCAGCATTTT; CDR3: CASSYTGSQPQHF
size: few; V: TRBV10-3; D: .; J: TRBJ2-3; DNA: TGTGCCATCAGTGCGGACAGCTCTTTCACAGATACGCAGTATTTT; CDR3: CAISADSSFTDTQYF
size: many; V: TRBV18; D: TRBD1; J: TRBJ1-5; DNA: TGTGCCAGCTCACCATCTGACTACGGACAGGGGTTTCAGCCCCAGCATTTT; CDR3: CASSPSDYGQGFQPQHF
size: .; V: TRBV29-1; D: .; J: TRBJ2-3; DNA: TGCAGCGTCGAGATGGATACGCAGTATTTT; CDR3: CSVEMDTQYF
size: few; V: TRBV12-3/TRBV12-4; D: .; J: TRBJ1-2; DNA: TGTGCCAGCATCCAACCGGGACCCTGGAGGAATTATGGCTACACCTTC; CDR3: CASIQPGPWRNYGYTF
size: many; V: TRBV5-1; D: .; J: TRBJ1-1; DNA: TGCGCCAGCAGCTTGGTGGGTCTCGCTGAAGCTTTCTTT; CDR3: CASSLVGLAEAFF
size: many; V: TRBV2; D: .; J: TRBJ2-1; DNA: TGTGCCAGCAGCGTTAGCGTTAATGAGCAGTTCTTC; CDR3: CASSVSVNEQFF
size: .; V: TRBV20-1; D: TRBD2; J: TRBJ2-1; DNA: TGCAGTGCTAGAGGGGCGGGGGGAGTTACAGAGCAGTTCTTC; CDR3: CSARGAGGVTEQFF
size: many; V: TRBV10-3; D: .; J: TRBJ1-3; DNA: TGTGCCATCAGTGGATCCGGGACTGGAAACACCATATATTTT; CDR3: CAISGSGTGNTIYF
size: few; V: TRBV6-1; D: .; J: TRBJ2-1; DNA: TGTGCCAGCAGGGGCTACGGGAGTGAGCAGTTCTTC; CDR3: CASRGYGSEQFF
size: many; V: TRBV2; D: TRBD1; J: TRBJ1-2; DNA: TGTGCCAGCCCCCGGGACAGGGGCTATGGCTACACCTTC; CDR3: CASPRDRGYGYTF
size: many; V: TRBV7-2; D: TRBD1; J: TRBJ1-2; DNA: TGTGCCAGCAGCCCCCAGACAGGGAGCGGCTATGGCTACACCTTC; CDR3: CASSPQTGSGYGYTF
size: many; V: TRBV7-9; D: .; J: TRBJ2-2; DNA: TGTGCCAGCAGCTCTTCAGCGGGCACCGGGGAGCTGTTTTTT; CDR3: CASSSSAGTGELFF
size: many; V: TRBV19; D: .; J: TRBJ2-4; DNA: TGTGCCAGTAGTATAGGGCCGCTAGCCAAAAACATTCAGTACTTC; CDR3: CASSIGPLAKNIQYF
size: .; V: TRBV5-1; D: .; J: TRBJ2-7; DNA: TGCGCCAGCAGCTTGAGTGGGTCTACCTACGAGCAGTACTTC; CDR3: CASSLSGSTYEQYF
size: many; V: TRBV9; D: TRBD1; J: TRBJ2-5; DNA: TGTGCCAGCAGCGGGGGACAGGGGGCAGGAGAGACCCAGTACTTT; CDR3: CASSGGQGAGETQYF
size: many; V: TRBV10-2; D: .; J: TRBJ2-7; DNA: TGCGCCAGCAGTGAGAGACACGGGGCCCCAGCCTCCTACGAGCAGTACTTC; CDR3: CASSERHGAPASYEQYF